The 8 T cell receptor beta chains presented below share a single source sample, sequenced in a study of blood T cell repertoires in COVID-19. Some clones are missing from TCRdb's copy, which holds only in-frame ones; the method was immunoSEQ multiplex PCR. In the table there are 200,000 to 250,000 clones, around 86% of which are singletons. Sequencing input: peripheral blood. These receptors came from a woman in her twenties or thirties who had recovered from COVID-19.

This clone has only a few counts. CDR3 protein: CASKDLGAGYEQYF. CDR3 DNA: TGTGCCAGTAAGGATTTGGGTGCGGGCTACGAGCAGTACTTC. The chain links TRBV19 to TRBJ2-7, with a weak D call TRBD2 (5 bases). Germline CDR1 reads LNHDA; CDR2 reads SQIVND (reference sequence). The CDR3 is made up of 14 amino acids. Between the trimmed V and J ends, which lost 7 bases and 3 bases, there was a span of 16 bases.

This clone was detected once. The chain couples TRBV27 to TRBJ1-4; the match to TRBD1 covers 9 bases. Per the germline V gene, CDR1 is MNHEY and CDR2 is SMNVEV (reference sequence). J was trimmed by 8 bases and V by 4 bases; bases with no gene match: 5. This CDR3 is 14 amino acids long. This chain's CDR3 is CASSSRQGGEKLFF. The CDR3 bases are TGTGCCAGCAGTTCTCGACAGGGGGGGGAAAAACTGTTTTTT.

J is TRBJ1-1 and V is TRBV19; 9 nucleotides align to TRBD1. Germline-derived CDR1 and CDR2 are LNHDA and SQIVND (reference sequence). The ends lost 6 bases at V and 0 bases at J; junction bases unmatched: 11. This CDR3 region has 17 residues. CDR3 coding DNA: TGTGCCAGTAGCGCCATGGGACAGGGTAGGATGAACACTGAAGCTTTCTTT. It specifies CASSAMGQGRMNTEAFF.

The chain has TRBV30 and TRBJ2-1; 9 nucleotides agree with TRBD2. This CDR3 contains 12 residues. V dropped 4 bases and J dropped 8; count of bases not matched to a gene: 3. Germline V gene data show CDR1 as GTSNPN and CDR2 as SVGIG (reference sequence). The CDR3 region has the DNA TGTGCCTGGAAGGGACTAGCCGATGAGCAGTTCTTC. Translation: CAWKGLADEQFF.

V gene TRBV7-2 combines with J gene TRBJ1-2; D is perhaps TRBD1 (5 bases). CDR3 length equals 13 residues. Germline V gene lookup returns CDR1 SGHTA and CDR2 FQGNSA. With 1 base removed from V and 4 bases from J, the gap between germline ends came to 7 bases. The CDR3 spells CASSLDRLYGYTF. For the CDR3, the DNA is TGTGCCAGCAGCTTAGACAGGCTCTATGGCTACACCTTC. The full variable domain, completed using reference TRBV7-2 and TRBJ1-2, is GAGVSQSPSNKVTEKGKDVELRCDPISGHTALYWYRQSLGQGLEFLIYFQGNSAPDKSGLPSDRFSAERTGGSVSTLTIQRTQQEDSAVYLCASSLDRLYGYTFGSGTRLTVV.

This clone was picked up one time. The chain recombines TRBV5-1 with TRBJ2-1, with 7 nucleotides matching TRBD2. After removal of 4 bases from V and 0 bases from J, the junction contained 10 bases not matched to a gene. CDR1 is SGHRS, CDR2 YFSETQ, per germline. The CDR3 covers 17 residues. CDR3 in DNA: TGCGCCAGCAGCCTCCCCCGGGGGAGGGGCTCCTACAATGAGCAGTTCTTC. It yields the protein CASSLPRGRGSYNEQFF. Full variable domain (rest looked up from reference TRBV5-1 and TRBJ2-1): KAGVTQTPRYLIKTRGQQVTLSCSPISGHRSVSWYQQTPGQGLQFLFEYFSETQRNKGNFPGRFSGRQFSNSRSEMNVSTLELGDSALYLCASSLPRGRGSYNEQFFGPGTRLTVL.

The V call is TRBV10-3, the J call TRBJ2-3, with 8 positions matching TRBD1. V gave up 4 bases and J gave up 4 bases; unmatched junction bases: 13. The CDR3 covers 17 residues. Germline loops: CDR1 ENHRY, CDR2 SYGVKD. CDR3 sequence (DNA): TGTGCCATCAGTGGGGCGACAGGGGCGAATTCAGCAGATACGCAGTATTTT. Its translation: CAISGATGANSADTQYF.

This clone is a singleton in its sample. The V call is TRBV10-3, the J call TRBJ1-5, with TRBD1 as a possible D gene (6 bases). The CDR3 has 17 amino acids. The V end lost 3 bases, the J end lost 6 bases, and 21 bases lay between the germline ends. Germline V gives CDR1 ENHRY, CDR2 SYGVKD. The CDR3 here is CAISDQWGTGSGQPQHF. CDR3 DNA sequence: TGTGCCATCAGTGATCAGTGGGGTACAGGGAGTGGTCAGCCCCAGCATTTT.